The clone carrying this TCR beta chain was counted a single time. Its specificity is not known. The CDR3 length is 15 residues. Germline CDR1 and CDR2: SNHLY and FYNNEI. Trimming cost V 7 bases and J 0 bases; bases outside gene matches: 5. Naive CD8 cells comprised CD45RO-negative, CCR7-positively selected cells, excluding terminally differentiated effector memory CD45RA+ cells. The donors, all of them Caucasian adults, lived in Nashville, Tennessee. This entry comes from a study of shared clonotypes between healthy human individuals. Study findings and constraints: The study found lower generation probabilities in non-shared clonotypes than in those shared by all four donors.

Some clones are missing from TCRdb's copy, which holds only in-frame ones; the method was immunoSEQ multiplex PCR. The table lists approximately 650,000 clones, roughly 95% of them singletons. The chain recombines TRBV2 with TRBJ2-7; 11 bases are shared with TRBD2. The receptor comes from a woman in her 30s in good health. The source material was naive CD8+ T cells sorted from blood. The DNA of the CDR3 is TGTGCCAGCAAAATAACTAGCGGGAGCTCCTACGAGCAGTACTTC. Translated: CASKITSGSSYEQYF.